These T cell receptor beta chains were read from a single sample in a study of sequential checkpoint blockade in melanoma. Only in-frame clones appear in the TCRdb table, and some are missing; sequencing was by immunoSEQ multiplex PCR. The data hold about 5,300 clones, with about three fifths observed a single time. This specimen was CD8+ T cells sorted from blood (inferred from file names), taken from a patient given nivolumab and ipilimumab in sequence. The receptors were sampled from a human donor with melanoma. CDR3s include the opening cysteine and the closing phenylalanine or tryptophan.

J: TRBJ1-1
length: 12
V: TRBV7-9
CDR3: CASSLGTTEAFF

J: TRBJ2-1
length: 16
V: TRBV19
CDR3: CASSPTLAGGYNEQFF

J: TRBJ2-1
length: 15
V: TRBV6-4
CDR3: CASSAMAGGANEQFF

J: TRBJ2-3
length: 15
V: TRBV4-3
CDR3: CASSQDGQTIDTQYF

J: TRBJ1-2
length: 14
V: TRBV7-2
CDR3: CASTQAGATGGYTF

J: TRBJ1-2
length: 16
V: TRBV21-1
CDR3: CASSKGGDDSNYGYTF

J: TRBJ1-5
length: 14
V: TRBV6-5
CDR3: CASIPGGGNQPQHF

J: TRBJ1-2
length: 16
V: TRBV21-1
CDR3: CASSKAAPREAAGYTF

J: TRBJ2-3
length: 15
V: TRBV7-6
CDR3: CASSLGAGGPDTQYF

J: TRBJ2-3
length: 16
V: TRBV9
CDR3: CASSDQAGGPDDTQYF

J: TRBJ2-7
length: 16
V: TRBV28
CDR3: CASSWDRGHLGNEQYF

J: TRBJ2-7
length: 13
V: TRBV13
CDR3: CASSLAGSYEQYF

J: TRBJ2-1
length: 18
V: TRBV7-9
CDR3: CASSLRTSGASSYNEQFF

J: TRBJ2-1
length: 17
V: TRBV5-1
CDR3: CASSLGSSGGGYNEQFF

J: TRBJ1-1
length: 13
V: TRBV27
CDR3: CASSLTGVTEAFF

J: TRBJ1-1
length: 15
V: TRBV21-1
CDR3: CASSPRQGPNTEAFF

J: TRBJ2-7
length: 12
V: TRBV27
CDR3: CASGAILYEQYF

J: TRBJ1-2
length: 15
V: TRBV4-3
CDR3: CASSQTGDSVYGYTF

J: TRBJ1-2
length: 12
V: TRBV7-2
CDR3: CASNRDRYGYTF

J: TRBJ2-3
length: 17
V: TRBV7-3
CDR3: CASSLPTSGGDPDTQYF

J: TRBJ2-1
length: 16
V: TRBV7-2
CDR3: CASSLLGTSGGYEQFF

J: TRBJ2-7
length: 15
V: TRBV4-1
CDR3: CASSQGTGTSYEQYF

J: TRBJ2-3
length: 14
V: TRBV6-8
CDR3: CATAGTASTDTQYF

J: TRBJ2-7
length: 15
V: TRBV27
CDR3: CASSFGTGGSYEQYF

J: TRBJ1-2
length: 17
V: TRBV13
CDR3: CASSPRTGGARNYGYTF

J: TRBJ1-1
length: 13
V: TRBV7-6
CDR3: CASSLGQLPGPDF

J: TRBJ1-1
length: 15
V: TRBV11-2
CDR3: CASSLVDRLNTEAFF

J: TRBJ2-1
length: 15
V: TRBV19
CDR3: CASSIGLAGGWEQFF

J: TRBJ1-4
length: 17
V: TRBV4-3
CDR3: CASSQDRGTATNEKLFF

J: TRBJ1-1
length: 15
V: TRBV6-5
CDR3: CASSMVPGGRTEAFF

J: TRBJ2-7
length: 15
V: TRBV4-3
CDR3: CASSHGTGTDYEQYF

J: TRBJ2-3
length: 17
V: TRBV4-2
CDR3: CASSHGTSGGGTDTQYF

J: TRBJ2-4
length: 13
V: TRBV10-3
CDR3: CAARTGGRYIQYF

J: TRBJ2-7
length: 14
V: TRBV4-3
CDR3: CASSQDRGGYEQYF

J: TRBJ2-2
length: 14
V: TRBV5-1
CDR3: CASRPGGPGGELFF

J: TRBJ2-2
length: 15
V: TRBV2
CDR3: CASSESAAATGELFF

J: TRBJ1-2
length: 16
V: TRBV7-9
CDR3: CASSLEGGAPSYGYTF

J: TRBJ1-1
length: 15
V: TRBV4-3
CDR3: CASSPGRAGNTEAFF

J: TRBJ2-1
length: 16
V: TRBV19
CDR3: CASSIDQGNSYNEQFF

J: TRBJ2-6
length: 19
V: TRBV7-4
CDR3: CASSVAGSGSQSRANVLTF

J: TRBJ1-5
length: 17
V: TRBV4-3
CDR3: CASSQGLGAGPSQPQHF

J: TRBJ2-7
length: 17
V: TRBV5-6
CDR3: CASSLAASGGLSYEQYF

J: TRBJ1-1
length: 16
V: TRBV11-3
CDR3: CASSSPRTGGNTEAFF

J: TRBJ2-7
length: 16
V: TRBV10-3
CDR3: CAISPLGLTSSYEQYF

J: TRBJ1-2
length: 13
V: TRBV18
CDR3: CASSRTGYYGYTF

J: TRBJ2-7
length: 13
V: TRBV7-2
CDR3: CASSLTSGGEQYF

J: TRBJ2-7
length: 15
V: TRBV9
CDR3: CASSTSGTGYSEQYF

J: TRBJ1-1
length: 13
V: TRBV7-9
CDR3: CASSSTPNTEAFF

J: TRBJ2-3
length: 16
V: TRBV4-1
CDR3: CASSQGLAGGSDTQYF

J: TRBJ2-7
length: 15
V: TRBV2
CDR3: CASSETGGARSEQYF

J: TRBJ1-4
length: 14
V: TRBV4-1
CDR3: CASSRFTEGEKLFF